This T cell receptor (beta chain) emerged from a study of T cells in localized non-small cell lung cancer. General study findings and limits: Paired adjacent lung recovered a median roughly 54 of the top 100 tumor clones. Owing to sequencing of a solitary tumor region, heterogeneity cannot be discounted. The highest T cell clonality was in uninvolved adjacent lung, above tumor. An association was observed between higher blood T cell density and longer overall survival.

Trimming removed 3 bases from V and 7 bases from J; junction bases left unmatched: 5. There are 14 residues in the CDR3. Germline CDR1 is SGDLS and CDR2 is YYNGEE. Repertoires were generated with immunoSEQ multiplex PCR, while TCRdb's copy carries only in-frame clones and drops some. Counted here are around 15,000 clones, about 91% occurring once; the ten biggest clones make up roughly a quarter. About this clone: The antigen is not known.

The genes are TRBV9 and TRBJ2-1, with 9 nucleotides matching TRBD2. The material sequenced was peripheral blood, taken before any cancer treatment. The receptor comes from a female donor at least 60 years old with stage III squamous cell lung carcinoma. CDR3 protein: CASSAGTSPNEQFF. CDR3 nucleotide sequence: TGTGCCAGCAGCGCCGGGACTAGCCCTAATGAGCAGTTCTTC.